A selection of T cell receptor beta chains follows, all from one sample in a study of CD8 T cells in ankylosing spondylitis. TCRdb used MiXCR to reprocess the 5' RACE reads, holding one entry per CDR3 protein. The sample consists of about 300,000 distinct CDR3 sequences, around 20% of them appearing once. The material sequenced was blood, either unsorted or a sorted T cell fraction (not recorded which). The receptors derive from a female donor with ankylosing spondylitis or in good health (not recorded which). Each CDR3 is given with its conserved first and last residue. The D gene is left open where the match is weak. Size tells how often a clone was seen (once, few, many) or the class of an expanded clone, and some rows leave it out.

abundance,v_gene,j_gene,d_gene,CDR3nt,CDR3aa
.,TRBV7-9,TRBJ2-2,.,TGTGCCAGCAGACCACGGTCCAGGGAAACCGGGGAGCTGTTTTTT,CASRPRSRETGELFF
.,TRBV18,TRBJ1-6,TRBD1,TGTGCCAGCTCACCACCCACAGGGGGCCCCTCTGGGGCACCCCTCCACTTT,CASSPPTGGPSGAPLHF
many,TRBV29-1,TRBJ2-5,TRBD1,TGCAGCGGGACCGGACAGGGGCTCGAAGAGACCCAGTACTTC,CSGTGQGLEETQYF
few,TRBV20-1,TRBJ2-7,.,TGCAGTGCTCTAGGGGGGGGAGGGCTTTCCTACGAGCAGTACTTC,CSALGGGGLSYEQYF
.,TRBV28,TRBJ1-4,TRBD1,TGTGCCAGCAGTTTATCCGGACAGGGACGGGGAAAACTGTTTTTT,CASSLSGQGRGKLFF
many,TRBV5-6,TRBJ2-7,TRBD2,TGTGCCAGCAGCCGGGGGGGACCCTACGAGCAGTACTTC,CASSRGGPYEQYF
few,TRBV29-1,TRBJ1-2,.,TGCAGCGTTGAAAGCGGGGAATGGGGCTACACCTTC,CSVESGEWGYTF
few,TRBV10-3,TRBJ2-7,TRBD1,TGTGCCGCAGCCGCGCAGGGGGTATTCGACGAGCAGTACTTC,CAAAAQGVFDEQYF
few,TRBV5-1,TRBJ2-5,TRBD2,TGCGCCAGCAGCTTGGTGCTAGCGGGACAAGAGACCCAGTACTTC,CASSLVLAGQETQYF
many,TRBV6-5,TRBJ1-1,.,TGTGCCAGCAGTTACCTTGCGGACGTGAACACTGAAGCTTTCTTT,CASSYLADVNTEAFF
few,TRBV7-7,TRBJ2-1,.,TGTGCTAGCAGCTTATCCAGGGAGGTTTCCGATGAGCAGTTCTTC,CASSLSREVSDEQFF
few,TRBV20-1,TRBJ2-7,TRBD1,TGCAGTGCTAGTACGCCGGGACAGGCGTACGAGCAGTACTTC,CSASTPGQAYEQYF
.,TRBV19,TRBJ1-1,.,TGTGCCAGTAGTATTGAGGCCAGGAGAACTGAAGCTTTCTTT,CASSIEARRTEAFF
.,TRBV11-3,TRBJ2-2,.,TGTGCCAGCAGCCCAGACATGAACACCGGGGAGCTGTTTTTT,CASSPDMNTGELFF
.,TRBV6-5,TRBJ2-1,TRBD2,TGTGCCAGCAGAACCGGGACTAGCGGGAGTAATGAGCAGTTCTTC,CASRTGTSGSNEQFF
many,TRBV5-1,TRBJ2-1,.,TGCGCCAGCAGCTTGGGGCAGGGCAGCTCCTACAATGAGCAGTTCTTC,CASSLGQGSSYNEQFF
few,TRBV12-3/TRBV12-4,TRBJ1-2,TRBD1,TGTGCCAGCAGTTTGCAACGGACAGGGGGGTATGGCTACACCTTC,CASSLQRTGGYGYTF
.,TRBV20-1,TRBJ2-1,.,TGCAGTGCTAGTGCTACTAGGTTTGTGGGCCTGATTTCGGGTGAGCAGTTCTTC,CSASATRFVGLISGEQFF
many,TRBV12-3/TRBV12-4,TRBJ2-3,.,TGTGCCAGCAGTTCCTTGGATACGCAGTATTTT,CASSSLDTQYF
few,TRBV15,TRBJ1-2,.,TGTGCCACCAGCAGAGACTACTTGGACTATGGCTACACCTTC,CATSRDYLDYGYTF
.,TRBV12-3/TRBV12-4,TRBJ2-4,TRBD1,TGTGCCAGCAGTGGTACAGGGGGAAACATTCAGTACTTC,CASSGTGGNIQYF
.,TRBV6-2/TRBV6-3,TRBJ2-5,.,TGTGCCAGCAGGAAGGACAGCCAAGAGACCCAGTACTTC,CASRKDSQETQYF
.,TRBV6-2/TRBV6-3,TRBJ2-1,.,TGTGCCAGCACCAGGCCTGGACTTCCCTACAATGAGCAGTTCTTC,CASTRPGLPYNEQFF
few,TRBV7-9,TRBJ1-2,.,TGTGCCAGCAGCTTAGCGCACAGGGACGGCGGCTACACCTTC,CASSLAHRDGGYTF
.,TRBV7-2,TRBJ2-3,TRBD1,TGTGCCAGCAGCCTCCCGCAGGGGGGCACAGATACGCAGTATTTT,CASSLPQGGTDTQYF
few,TRBV5-1,TRBJ2-7,.,TGCGCCAGCAGCTCCTGGCCGCGGGGATACTACGAGCAGTACTTC,CASSSWPRGYYEQYF
.,TRBV18,TRBJ1-1,.,TGTGCCAGCTTCCGAGACCCACTCGGGAACACTGAAGCTTTCTTT,CASFRDPLGNTEAFF
.,TRBV24-1,TRBJ2-3,.,TGTGCCACCAGTGACCCCGGGACCTTGCCAGATACGCAGTATTTT,CATSDPGTLPDTQYF
few,TRBV12-3/TRBV12-4,TRBJ2-3,.,TGTGCCAGCAGTTTCAACGGATACACAGATACGCAGTATTTT,CASSFNGYTDTQYF
many,TRBV4-3,TRBJ2-3,.,TGCGCCAGCAGCCAAGACCCCGGCACAGATACGCAGTATTTT,CASSQDPGTDTQYF
.,TRBV7-9,TRBJ2-7,.,TGTGCCAGCAGCCCAACGGGGGGCGGTACCGAGCAGTACTTC,CASSPTGGGTEQYF
many,TRBV10-3,TRBJ2-5,TRBD2,TGTGCCATCAGTGAGTCGCTAGCGGAAGAGACCCAGTACTTC,CAISESLAEETQYF
.,TRBV9,TRBJ2-2,.,TGTGCCAGCAGCGTAGACTACCCCGGGGAGCTGTTTTTT,CASSVDYPGELFF
.,TRBV15,TRBJ2-7,.,TGTGCCACCAGCAGAGATCAGCGACCAAACTACGAGCAGTACTTC,CATSRDQRPNYEQYF
many,TRBV29-1,TRBJ1-2,.,TGCAGCGTTGAGGAGCTTTCAGCTAACTATGGCTACACCTTC,CSVEELSANYGYTF
few,TRBV10-3,TRBJ2-1,TRBD2,TGTGCCATCAGTGAGTCGCAGGGACTAGCGGGAGTTGGTGAGCAGTTCTTC,CAISESQGLAGVGEQFF
.,TRBV29-1,TRBJ1-1,.,TGCAGCATCGTGGGGACTGAAGCTTTCTTT,CSIVGTEAFF
few,TRBV9,TRBJ1-1,.,TGTGCCAGCAGCCCCACGGGGGTAAACACTGAAGCTTTCTTT,CASSPTGVNTEAFF
once,TRBV25-1,TRBJ2-7,TRBD1,TGTGCCAGCAGTGAATGGGGGGACAGGGGGCACGAGCAGTACTTC,CASSEWGDRGHEQYF
.,TRBV9,TRBJ2-1,TRBD2,TGTGCCAGCAGCGGGCGCGGGACTAGAGGCGAAAATGAGCAGTTCTTC,CASSGRGTRGENEQFF
.,TRBV4-3,TRBJ1-1,TRBD1,TGCGCCAGCAGCCTGGACAGGCCAACTGAAGCTTTCTTT,CASSLDRPTEAFF
many,TRBV12-3/TRBV12-4,TRBJ1-1,TRBD1,TGTGCCAGCAGTTTTTCACAGGGGGGGACTGAAGCTTTCTTT,CASSFSQGGTEAFF
.,TRBV5-5,TRBJ2-3,TRBD2,TGTGCCAGCAGCTTGCCTAGCGGGACAGATACGCAGTATTTT,CASSLPSGTDTQYF
.,TRBV6-5,TRBJ2-7,.,TGTGCCAGCGGACAGTCCTCCTACGAGCAGTACTTC,CASGQSSYEQYF
few,TRBV19,TRBJ2-7,TRBD1,TGTGCCAGTAGTGGTAGAGGGGGCCAAGGTAACGACGAGCAGTACTTC,CASSGRGGQGNDEQYF
many,TRBV29-1,TRBJ2-5,.,TGCAGCGTTGAAGATCGCTGGGTCCAAGAGACCCAGTACTTC,CSVEDRWVQETQYF
.,TRBV12-3/TRBV12-4,TRBJ1-6,.,TGTGCCAGCAGCCCCTCCGGGGGCAGGGCTCCGAATTCACCCCTCCACTTT,CASSPSGGRAPNSPLHF
.,TRBV4-3,TRBJ2-1,TRBD1,TGCGCCAGCAGCCGCACCCGGGGACAGGGGGATGAGCAGTTCTTC,CASSRTRGQGDEQFF
many,TRBV4-2,TRBJ2-1,TRBD2,TGTGCCAGCAGCCTAAATCTAGCGGGGAGGAATGAGCAGTTCTTC,CASSLNLAGRNEQFF
.,TRBV20-1,TRBJ2-1,.,TGCAGTGCTAGATCCCCACGCCCTAGCGCAAGCTCCTACAATGAGCAGTTCTTC,CSARSPRPSASSYNEQFF
.,TRBV7-2,TRBJ2-1,TRBD2,TGTGCCACCAATCGGGGGGGATCAGGCTCCTACAATGAGCAGTTCTTC,CATNRGGSGSYNEQFF
.,TRBV7-3,TRBJ2-3,.,TGTGCCAGCAGCTTTGGTCCCTCTAGCGGCACAGATACGCAGTATTTT,CASSFGPSSGTDTQYF
few,TRBV7-2,TRBJ1-1,.,TGTGCCAGCAGCTTAGTGGAGGGGAACACTGAAGCTTTCTTT,CASSLVEGNTEAFF
few,TRBV25-1,TRBJ2-2,.,TGTGCCAGCATGTCGAGCGGACCCTCGAACACCGGGGAGCTGTTTTTT,CASMSSGPSNTGELFF
.,TRBV20-1,TRBJ2-1,.,TGCAGTGCCCCTTGGGTGGGACCGGAGAACAATGAGCAGTTCTTC,CSAPWVGPENNEQFF